This T cell receptor beta chain was found in a study of blood T cell repertoires in COVID-19. Across the whole study: Spain, Italy and the United States supplied samples that represented acute and convalescent COVID-19. Nucleic acid was either cDNA or gDNA, and it came from T cells, B-cell-depleted T cells, or PBMCs.

Germline-derived CDR1 and CDR2 are SGDLS and YYNGEE. The CDR3 is 17 amino acids. The germline V and J ends were trimmed by 4 bases and 4 bases, with 21 bases remaining between them. TCRdb keeps only in-frame clones here, not all; method: immunoSEQ multiplex PCR. Of about 200,000 clones listed, more than 70% are singletons. The chain carries TRBV9 and TRBJ2-1; tentatively, D is TRBD1 (5 bases). Sequenced input: peripheral blood. The TCR comes from a man aged 18 to 29 with active or convalescent COVID-19. CDR3 protein: CASSPRTAGIVYNEQFF. The CDR3 bases are TGTGCCAGCAGCCCGAGGACGGCAGGGATCGTGTACAATGAGCAGTTCTTC.